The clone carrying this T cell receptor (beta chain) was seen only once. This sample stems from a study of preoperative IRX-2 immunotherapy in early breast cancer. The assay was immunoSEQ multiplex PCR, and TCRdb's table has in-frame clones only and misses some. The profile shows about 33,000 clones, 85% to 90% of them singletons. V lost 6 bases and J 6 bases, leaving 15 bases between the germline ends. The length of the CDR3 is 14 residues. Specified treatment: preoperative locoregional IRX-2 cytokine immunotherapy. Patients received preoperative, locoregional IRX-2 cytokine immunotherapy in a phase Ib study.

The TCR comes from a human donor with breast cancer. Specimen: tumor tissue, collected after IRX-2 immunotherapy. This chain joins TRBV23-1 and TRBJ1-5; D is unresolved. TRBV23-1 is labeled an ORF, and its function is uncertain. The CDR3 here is CASSQDTGFQPQHF. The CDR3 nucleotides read TGCGCCAGCAGCCAAGATACTGGGTTTCAGCCCCAGCATTTT.